This T cell receptor beta chain is from a study of somatic mutations in T cells in chronic GVHD (TCRdb year 2020). For sorting, staining was performed with anti-CD3, anti-CD4, anti-CD8 and a Vbeta20 antibody from the IOTest Beta Mark kit on a FACSAria III, and a purity above 98% was achieved. Peripheral blood was collected in sodium heparin tubes and mononuclear cells were isolated by Ficoll-Paque PLUS density gradient centrifugation. Before TCRbeta deep sequencing, the CD4+ Vbeta20+, CD4+ Vbeta20-, and CD8+ T cell fractions were FACS-sorted. On this clone itself: This receptor's antigen is unknown. No much larger clonotype is one base removed from it; base qualities were not supplied.

Genomic DNA was isolated and then used for TCRbeta deep sequencing. TCRbeta CDR3 sequencing and initial data processing were performed as a commercial service with the immunoSEQ assay. In the original analysis: Reads were demultiplexed, adapter and primer sequences removed, similar clones merged by frequency-ratio clustering, and V, D, J genes annotated with IMGT. TCRdb took over this immuneACCESS table, retaining in-frame rearrangements with V and J assigned. Such tables are incomplete; in checked studies, under half of the missing clones stem from an unresolved V gene, and the remainder is unexplained. V and J calls and clone size are copied from that table; D and trimming were computed from the DNA. This sample gives 13,000 or so clones in total; 78% of them show up just once. Approximately 29% of the sample is taken by the ten largest. Including the terminal cysteine and phenylalanine, the CDR3 comprises 10 residues. This entry keeps only the CDR3 DNA: 30 bases, framed from base 1. Taken from the germline V gene (reference sequence), the CDR1 and CDR2 loops are DFQATT and SNEGSKA. V is pared back by 6 bases and J by 8 bases, with 7 bases lying between the germline termini.

What was sequenced was Vbeta20-negative CD4+ T cells from blood. Per the publication, the cell subset or site label means: CD4+ T cells sorted as TCR Vbeta20 negative by flow cytometry. The V and J genes are TRBV20-1 and TRBJ1-4; the D gene assignment is ambiguous. This clonotype was sampled from a male patient aged 45-60 years with chronic graft-versus-host disease. After a transplant, the donor of the graft may account for some T cells. The DNA sequence is TGCAGTGCACTGGAGGAAAAACTGTTTTTT. Translation gives CSALEEKLFF.